The TCR beta chain under discussion was sequenced for a study of cytomegalovirus exposure and HLA in healthy donors. Broader study findings: Sequence variants that were highly shared formed a cluster that was likely a sequencing artifact.

The donors gave bone marrow, and they were healthy. The PCR employed 60 Vbeta primers together with 13 Jbeta primers. Method: immunoSEQ multiplex PCR; TCRdb's copy keeps in-frame clones and lacks some. The profile shows about 130,000 clones, around four fifths of them singletons. In this sample, this clone turned up a few times. Its antigen remains unknown. The V gene's germline CDR1 is MDHEN and CDR2 SYDVKM. CDR3 length: 12 amino acids. Trimming pared 6 bases from V and 4 bases from J, leaving 9 bases between. The sequencing input was PBMCs. This TCR was sampled from a woman aged 40-49 years in good health and CMV-seropositive. The chain has TRBV28 and TRBJ2-5, with D possibly matching TRBD1 (5 bases). The CDR3 protein is CASRGAGETQYF. DNA of the CDR3: TGTGCCAGCAGAGGGGCCGGAGAGACCCAGTACTTC. Using reference TRBV28 and TRBJ2-5 for the parts outside the CDR3, the full variable domain is DVKVTQSSRYLVKRTGEKVFLECVQDMDHENMFWYRQDPGLGLRLIYFSYDVKMKEKGDIPEGYSVSREKKERFSLILESASTNQTSMYLCASRGAGETQYFGPGTRLLVL.